This T cell receptor (beta chain) was recovered during a study of T cell responses to AZD1222 COVID-19 vaccine. Sequencing used immunoSEQ multiplex PCR; TCRdb keeps in-frame clones, though not all of them. The sample records tens of thousands of clones, about nine tenths being singletons. Trimming shortened V by 1 base and J by 2 bases, and 10 bases separated the two germline ends. The length of the CDR3 is 15 residues. Germline CDR1 and CDR2: SGHTA and FQGNSA. The V call is TRBV7-2, the J call TRBJ2-3; possibly TRBD2 for D (5 bases). The sequencing used peripheral blood, collected on day 0 of MenACWY control vaccination. This receptor was obtained from an adult in good health. The CDR3 here is CASSLDRDFTDTQYF. The DNA of the CDR3 is TGTGCCAGCAGCTTAGACCGGGATTTCACAGATACGCAGTATTTT.